The clone carrying this T cell receptor (beta chain) was counted a single time. In the study's own analysis: From reference gene primer amplification, estimates of nucleated cell counts were derived. Libraries were prepared by immunoSEQ multiplex PCR; TCRdb keeps only in-frame clonotypes and omits some of them. V and J calls and clone size are as listed in that table; D and trimming were resolved from the DNA. The sample lists 150,000 to 170,000 clones, roughly 78% seen once, with approximately 1.8% in the top ten. The sample originates from a study of blood T cell repertoires in COVID-19. The wider study: Sites across the United States, Italy and Spain contributed samples from acute and convalescent COVID-19. T cells, B-cell-depleted T cells, or PBMCs supplied cDNA or gDNA.

Per the germline V gene, CDR1 is MNHEY and CDR2 is SMNVEV (reference sequence). The ends were cut back, 3 bases at V and 8 bases at J, with 19 bases in the middle. The CDR3 is made up of 15 amino acids. The sequence was collected from an elderly man with acute or convalescent COVID-19. Sequenced sample: peripheral blood. The rearrangement links TRBV27 to TRBJ1-2; D gene unclear. The CDR3: CASSFSASRSGGYTF. CDR3 DNA: TGTGCCAGCAGTTTTAGTGCGTCTAGGTCGGGGGGCTACACCTTC.